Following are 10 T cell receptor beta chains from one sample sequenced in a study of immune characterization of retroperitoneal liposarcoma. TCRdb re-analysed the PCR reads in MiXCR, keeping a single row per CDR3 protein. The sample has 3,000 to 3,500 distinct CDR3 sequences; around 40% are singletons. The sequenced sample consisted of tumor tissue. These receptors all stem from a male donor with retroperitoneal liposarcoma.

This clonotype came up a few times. The CDR3 region is CASSQQGINTEAFF. CDR3 DNA: TGTGCCAGCAGTCAACAGGGAATTAACACTGAAGCTTTCTTT. The chain has TRBV6-1 and TRBJ1-1; TRBD1 is a possible D gene (6 bases). CDR1 and CDR2 from the germline V gene are MNHNS and SASEGT. V was cut by 5 bases and J by 2 bases, with 12 bases left in between. This CDR3 is 14 amino acids long.

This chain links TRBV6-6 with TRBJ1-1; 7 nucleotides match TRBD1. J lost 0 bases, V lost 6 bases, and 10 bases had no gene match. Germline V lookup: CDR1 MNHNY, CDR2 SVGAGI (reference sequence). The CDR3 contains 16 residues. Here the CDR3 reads CASREQGSPMNTEAFF. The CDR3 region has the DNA TGTGCCAGCAGAGAACAGGGGTCTCCTATGAACACTGAAGCTTTCTTT.

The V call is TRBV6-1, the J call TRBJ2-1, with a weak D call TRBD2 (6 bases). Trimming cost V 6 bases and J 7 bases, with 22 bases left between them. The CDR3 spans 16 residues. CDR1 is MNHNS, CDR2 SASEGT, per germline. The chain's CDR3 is CASSPRGPWGRNEQFF. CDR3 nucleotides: TGTGCCAGCAGCCCCCGCGGGCCGTGGGGGAGGAATGAGCAGTTCTTC.

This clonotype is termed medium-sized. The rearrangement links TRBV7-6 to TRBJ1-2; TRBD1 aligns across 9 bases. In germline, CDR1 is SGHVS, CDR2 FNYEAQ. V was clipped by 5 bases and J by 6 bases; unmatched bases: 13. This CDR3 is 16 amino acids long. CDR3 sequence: CASSPKGQGYPDGYTF. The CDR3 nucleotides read TGTGCCAGCAGCCCAAAGGGACAGGGTTACCCAGATGGCTACACCTTC.

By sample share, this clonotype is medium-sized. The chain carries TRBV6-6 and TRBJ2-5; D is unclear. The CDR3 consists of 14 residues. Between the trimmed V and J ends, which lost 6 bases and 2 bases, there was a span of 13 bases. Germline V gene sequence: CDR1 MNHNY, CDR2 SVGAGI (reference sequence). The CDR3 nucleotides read TGTGCCAGCAGCCCGGGTTTTGAACAAGAGACCCAGTACTTC. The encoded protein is CASSPGFEQETQYF.

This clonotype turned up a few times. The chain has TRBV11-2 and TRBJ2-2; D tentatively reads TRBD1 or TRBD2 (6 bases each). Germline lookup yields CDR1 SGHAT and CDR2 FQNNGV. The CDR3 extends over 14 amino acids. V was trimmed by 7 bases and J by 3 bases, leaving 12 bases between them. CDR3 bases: TGTGCCAGCATTCCGGGGGCGTACACCGGGGAGCTGTTTTTT. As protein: CASIPGAYTGELFF. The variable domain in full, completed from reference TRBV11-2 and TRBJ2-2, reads EAGVAQSPRYKIIEKRQSVAFWCNPISGHATLYWYQQILGQGPKLLIQFQNNGVVDDSQLPKDRFSAERLKGVDSTLKIQPAKLEDSAVYLCASIPGAYTGELFFGEGSRLTVL.

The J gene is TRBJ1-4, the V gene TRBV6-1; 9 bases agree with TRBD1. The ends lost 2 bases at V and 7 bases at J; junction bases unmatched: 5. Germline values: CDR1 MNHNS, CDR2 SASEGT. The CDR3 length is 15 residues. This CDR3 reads CASSEYRTGVEKLFF. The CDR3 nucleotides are TGTGCCAGCAGTGAATATAGGACAGGGGTTGAAAAACTGTTTTTT.

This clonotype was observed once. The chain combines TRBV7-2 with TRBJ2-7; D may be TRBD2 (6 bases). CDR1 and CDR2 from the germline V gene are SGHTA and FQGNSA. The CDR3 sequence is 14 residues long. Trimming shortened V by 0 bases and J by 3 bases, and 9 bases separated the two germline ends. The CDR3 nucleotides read TGTGCCAGCAGCTTAGCGGGGACTGGCTACGAGCAGTACTTC. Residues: CASSLAGTGYEQYF.

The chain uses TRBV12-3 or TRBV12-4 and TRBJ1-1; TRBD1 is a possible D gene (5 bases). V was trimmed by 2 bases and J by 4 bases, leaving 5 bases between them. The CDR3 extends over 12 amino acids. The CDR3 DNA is TGTGCCAGCAGTTTAAGGGGCACTGAAGCTTTCTTT. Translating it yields CASSLRGTEAFF.

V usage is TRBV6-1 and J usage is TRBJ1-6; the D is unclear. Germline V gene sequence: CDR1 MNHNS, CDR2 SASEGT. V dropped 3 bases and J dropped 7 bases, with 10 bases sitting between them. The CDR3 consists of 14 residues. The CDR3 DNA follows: TGTGCCAGCAGTGACATGGTGAGCAATTCACCCCTCCACTTT. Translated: CASSDMVSNSPLHF.